This T cell receptor (beta chain) comes out of a study of T-cell memory formation after mild COVID-19. Whole-study findings and limits: Researchers could not confirm that second-wave clones peaking on day 37 targeted SARS-CoV-2. That cross-reactive memory joined was suggested by some responding clones appearing in pre-infection memory.

The ends lost 9 bases at V and 1 base at J; junction bases unmatched: 7. The CDR3 loop spans 15 amino acids. Germline values: CDR1 KGHDR, CDR2 SFDVKD. The 5'RACE method, run with constant-segment primers, produced TCR alpha and TCR beta cDNA libraries (carrying sample barcodes and UMIs). TCRdb passed the 5' RACE reads through MiXCR, listing each CDR3 protein once. Of 350,000 to 450,000 distinct CDR3 sequences listed, around 20% are singletons. Turning to this clonotype: Antigen specificity is unknown.

V gene TRBV24-1 combines with J gene TRBJ2-3, with 9 bases matching TRBD2. The source is an adult woman who had mild COVID-19 (a few samples of this study predate the infection). Cell type and time point are not known. Specimen: PBMCs or a T cell subset sorted from them (not recorded which). Here the CDR3 reads CATSSGTSRTDTQYF. In DNA, the CDR3 is TGTGCCACCTCCTCTGGGACTAGCCGCACAGATACGCAGTATTTT.